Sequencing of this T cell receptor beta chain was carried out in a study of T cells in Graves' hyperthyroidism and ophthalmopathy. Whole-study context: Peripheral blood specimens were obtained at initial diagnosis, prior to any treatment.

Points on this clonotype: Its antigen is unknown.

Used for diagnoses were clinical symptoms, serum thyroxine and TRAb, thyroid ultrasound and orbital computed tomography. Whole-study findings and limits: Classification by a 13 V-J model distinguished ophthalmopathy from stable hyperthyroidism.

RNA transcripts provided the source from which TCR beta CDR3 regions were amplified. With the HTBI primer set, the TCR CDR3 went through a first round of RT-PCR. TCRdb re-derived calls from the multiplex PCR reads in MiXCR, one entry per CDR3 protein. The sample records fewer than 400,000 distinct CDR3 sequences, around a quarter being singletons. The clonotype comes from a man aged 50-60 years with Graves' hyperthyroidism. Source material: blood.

The CDR3 is CSARGGTSYEQYF. CDR3 bases: TGCAGTGCTAGAGGGGGGACTAGCTACGAGCAGTACTTC. The chain has TRBV20-1 and TRBJ2-7, with 8 bases identical to TRBD2. CDR1 and CDR2 (germline): DFQATT, SNEGSKA (reference sequence). This CDR3 has 13 amino acids. The V segment lost 1 base and the J segment 3 bases; nucleotides outside the gene matches: 2.